This T cell receptor beta chain was sequenced for a study of T cells in Graves' hyperthyroidism and ophthalmopathy. Notes on the study in general: In the blood, most expanded thyroid clonotypes above 0.001 appeared as well. From stable hyperthyroidism, ophthalmopathy was separated by a 13 V-J model.

V lost 5 bases and J 2 bases, leaving 8 bases between the germline ends. Germline V gene data show CDR1 as SGHTA and CDR2 as FQGTGA. The CDR3 extends over 13 amino acids. The study enrolled patients aged 18 to 65 with newly diagnosed hyperthyroidism of under 2 months' duration. Criteria for exclusion of patients were uncontrolled infection, other autoimmune disease, pregnancy or lactation. On this clonotype: Antigen specificity is unknown.

Amplification targeted TCR beta CDR3 regions from RNA transcripts. With the HTBI primer set, the TCR CDR3 went through a first round of RT-PCR. TCRdb itself ran the multiplex PCR reads through MiXCR, one entry per CDR3 protein. The table has about 180,000 distinct CDR3 sequences, over 15% seen once; the top ten hold roughly 30%. Input material: blood. This TCR was sampled from a woman in her 50s with Graves' hyperthyroidism. This rearrangement joins TRBV7-3 to TRBJ2-3; D uncertain. Here the CDR3 reads CASSNGDTDTQYF. CDR3 nucleotides: TGTGCCAGCAGCAACGGAGACACAGATACGCAGTATTTT.